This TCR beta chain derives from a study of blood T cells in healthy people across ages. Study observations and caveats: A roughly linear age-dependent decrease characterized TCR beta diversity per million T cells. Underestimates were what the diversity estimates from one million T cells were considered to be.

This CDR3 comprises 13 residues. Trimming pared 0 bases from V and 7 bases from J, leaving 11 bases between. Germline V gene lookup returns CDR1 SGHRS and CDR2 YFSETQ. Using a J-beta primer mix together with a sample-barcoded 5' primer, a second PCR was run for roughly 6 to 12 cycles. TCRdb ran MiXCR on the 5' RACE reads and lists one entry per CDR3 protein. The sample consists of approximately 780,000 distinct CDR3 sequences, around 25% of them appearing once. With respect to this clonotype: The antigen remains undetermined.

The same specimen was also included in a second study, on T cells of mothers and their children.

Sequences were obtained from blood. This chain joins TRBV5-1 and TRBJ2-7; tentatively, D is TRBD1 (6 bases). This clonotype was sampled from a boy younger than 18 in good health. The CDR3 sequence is CASSLGTEWEQYF. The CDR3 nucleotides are TGCGCCAGCAGCTTGGGGACAGAATGGGAGCAGTACTTC.